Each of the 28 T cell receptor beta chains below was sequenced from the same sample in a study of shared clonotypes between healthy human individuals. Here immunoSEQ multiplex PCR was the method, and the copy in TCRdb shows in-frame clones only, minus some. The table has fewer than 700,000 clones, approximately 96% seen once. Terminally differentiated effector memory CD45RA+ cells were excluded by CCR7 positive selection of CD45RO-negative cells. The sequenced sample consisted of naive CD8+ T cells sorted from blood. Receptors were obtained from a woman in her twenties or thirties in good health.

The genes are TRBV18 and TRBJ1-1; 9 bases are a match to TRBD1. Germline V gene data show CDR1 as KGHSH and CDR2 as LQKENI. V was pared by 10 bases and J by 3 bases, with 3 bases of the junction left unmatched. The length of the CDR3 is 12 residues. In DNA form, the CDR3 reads TGTGCCACTCGACAGGGGGACACTGAAGCTTTCTTT. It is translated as CATRQGDTEAFF.

The CDR3 is CASSEARAGGATGELFF. CDR3 coding DNA: TGTGCCAGCAGTGAAGCGCGCGCAGGAGGAGCCACCGGGGAGCTGTTTTTT. The V and J genes are TRBV2 and TRBJ2-2, with a possible D match to TRBD2 (5 bases). The CDR3 is 17 residues long. Germline CDR1 SNHLY, CDR2 FYNNEI. V was clipped by 0 bases and J by 4 bases, with 15 bases between them.

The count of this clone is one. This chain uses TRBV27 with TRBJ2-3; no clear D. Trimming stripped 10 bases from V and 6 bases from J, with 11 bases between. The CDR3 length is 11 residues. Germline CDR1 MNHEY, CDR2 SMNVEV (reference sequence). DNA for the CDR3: TGTGCCACCACAAGGATGGATACGCAGTATTTT. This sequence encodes CATTRMDTQYF.

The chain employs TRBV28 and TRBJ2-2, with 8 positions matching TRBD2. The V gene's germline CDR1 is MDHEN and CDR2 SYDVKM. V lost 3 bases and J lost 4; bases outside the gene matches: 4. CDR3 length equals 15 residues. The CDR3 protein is CASSFWGLGTGELFF. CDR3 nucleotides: TGTGCCAGCAGTTTCTGGGGACTAGGCACCGGGGAGCTGTTTTTT.

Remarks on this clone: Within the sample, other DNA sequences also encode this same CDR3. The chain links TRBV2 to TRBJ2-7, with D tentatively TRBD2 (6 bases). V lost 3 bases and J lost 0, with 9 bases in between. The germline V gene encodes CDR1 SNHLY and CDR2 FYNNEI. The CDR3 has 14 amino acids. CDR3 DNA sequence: TGTGCCAGCAGTGACGGGGGAAGCTCCTACGAGCAGTACTTC. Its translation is CASSDGGSSYEQYF.

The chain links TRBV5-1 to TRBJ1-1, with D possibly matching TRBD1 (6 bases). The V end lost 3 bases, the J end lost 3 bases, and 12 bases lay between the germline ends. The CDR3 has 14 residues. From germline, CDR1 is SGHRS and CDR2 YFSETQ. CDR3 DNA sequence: TGCGCCAGCAGCTGGCGGACAGCGCACACTGAAGCTTTCTTT. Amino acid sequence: CASSWRTAHTEAFF. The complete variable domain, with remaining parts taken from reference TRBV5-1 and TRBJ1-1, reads KAGVTQTPRYLIKTRGQQVTLSCSPISGHRSVSWYQQTPGQGLQFLFEYFSETQRNKGNFPGRFSGRQFSNSRSEMNVSTLELGDSALYLCASSWRTAHTEAFFGQGTRLTVV.

CDR3 sequence reads: CASSLTTTTIFYNEQFF. In DNA, the CDR3 is TGCGCCAGCAGCTTGACTACTACCACGATATTTTACAATGAGCAGTTCTTC. The V gene is TRBV5-1, the J gene TRBJ2-1; D not certain. Trimming cost V 1 base and J 4 bases, with 18 bases left between them. Germline V gives CDR1 SGHRS, CDR2 YFSETQ. The CDR3 runs 17 residues.

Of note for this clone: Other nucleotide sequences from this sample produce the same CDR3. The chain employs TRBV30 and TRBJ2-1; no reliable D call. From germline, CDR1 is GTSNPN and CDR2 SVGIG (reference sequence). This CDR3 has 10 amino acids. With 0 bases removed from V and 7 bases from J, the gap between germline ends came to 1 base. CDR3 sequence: CAWSVNEQFF. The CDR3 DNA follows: TGTGCCTGGAGTGTAAATGAGCAGTTCTTC.

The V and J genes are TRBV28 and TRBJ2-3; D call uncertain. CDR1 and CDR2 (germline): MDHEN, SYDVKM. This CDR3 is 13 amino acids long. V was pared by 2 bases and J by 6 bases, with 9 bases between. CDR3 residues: CASSLGRRDTQYF. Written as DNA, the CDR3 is TGTGCCAGCAGTTTAGGGCGGCGGGATACGCAGTATTTT.

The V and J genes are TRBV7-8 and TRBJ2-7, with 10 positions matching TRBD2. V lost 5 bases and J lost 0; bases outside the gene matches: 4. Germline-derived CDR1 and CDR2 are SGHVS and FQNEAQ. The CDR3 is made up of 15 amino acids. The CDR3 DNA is TGTGCCAGCAGCAATACTAGCGGGAACTCCTACGAGCAGTACTTC. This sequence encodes CASSNTSGNSYEQYF.

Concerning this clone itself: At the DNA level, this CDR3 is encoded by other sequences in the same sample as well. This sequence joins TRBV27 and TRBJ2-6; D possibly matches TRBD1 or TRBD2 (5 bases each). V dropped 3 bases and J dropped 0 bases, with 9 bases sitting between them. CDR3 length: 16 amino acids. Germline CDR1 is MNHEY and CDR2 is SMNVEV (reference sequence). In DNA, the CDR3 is TGTGCCAGCAGTTTGGGACCGAGCTCTGGGGCCAACGTCCTGACTTTC. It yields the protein CASSLGPSSGANVLTF.

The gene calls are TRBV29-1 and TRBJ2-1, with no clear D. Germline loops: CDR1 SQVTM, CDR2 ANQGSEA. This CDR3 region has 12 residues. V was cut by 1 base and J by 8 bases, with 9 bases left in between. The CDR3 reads CSVEVTPHEQFF. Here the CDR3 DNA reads TGCAGCGTTGAAGTTACCCCCCATGAGCAGTTCTTC.

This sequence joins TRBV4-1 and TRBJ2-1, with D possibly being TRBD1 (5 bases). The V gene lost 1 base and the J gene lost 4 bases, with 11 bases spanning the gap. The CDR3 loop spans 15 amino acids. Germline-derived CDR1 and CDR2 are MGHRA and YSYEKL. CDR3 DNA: TGCGCCAGCAGCCAAGCCAGGGTGGGATACAATGAGCAGTTCTTC. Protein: CASSQARVGYNEQFF.

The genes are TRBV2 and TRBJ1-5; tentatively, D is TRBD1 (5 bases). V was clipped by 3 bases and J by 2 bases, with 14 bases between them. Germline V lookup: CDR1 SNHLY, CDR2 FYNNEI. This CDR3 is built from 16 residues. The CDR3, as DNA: TGTGCCAGCAGTGACCAGGGAAGGTTAGGCAATCAGCCCCAGCATTTT. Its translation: CASSDQGRLGNQPQHF.

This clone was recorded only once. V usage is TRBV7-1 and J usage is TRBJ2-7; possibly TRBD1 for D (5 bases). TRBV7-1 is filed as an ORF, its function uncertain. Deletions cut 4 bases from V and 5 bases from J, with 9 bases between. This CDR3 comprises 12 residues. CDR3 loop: CASSLVRDEQYF. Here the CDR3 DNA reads TGTGCCAGCAGCTTAGTCAGGGACGAGCAGTACTTC.

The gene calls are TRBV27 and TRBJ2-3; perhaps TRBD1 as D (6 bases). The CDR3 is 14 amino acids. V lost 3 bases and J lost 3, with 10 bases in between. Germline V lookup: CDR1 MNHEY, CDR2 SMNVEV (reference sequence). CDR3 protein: CASSFGQGTDTQYF. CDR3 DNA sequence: TGTGCCAGCAGTTTTGGGCAGGGGACAGATACGCAGTATTTT.

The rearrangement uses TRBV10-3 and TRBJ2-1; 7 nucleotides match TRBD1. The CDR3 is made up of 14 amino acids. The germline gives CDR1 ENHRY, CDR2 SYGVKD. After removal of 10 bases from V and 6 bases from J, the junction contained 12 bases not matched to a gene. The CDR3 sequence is CATRYRGFPNEQFF. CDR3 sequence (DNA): TGTGCCACCCGATACAGGGGTTTTCCCAATGAGCAGTTCTTC.

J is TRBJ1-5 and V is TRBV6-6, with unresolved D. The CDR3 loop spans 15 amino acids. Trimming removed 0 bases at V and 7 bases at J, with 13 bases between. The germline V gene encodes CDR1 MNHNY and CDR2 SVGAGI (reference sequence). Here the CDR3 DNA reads TGTGCCAGCAGTTACTCGTCAGGTAAAGGGCAGCCCCAGCATTTT. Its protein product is CASSYSSGKGQPQHF.

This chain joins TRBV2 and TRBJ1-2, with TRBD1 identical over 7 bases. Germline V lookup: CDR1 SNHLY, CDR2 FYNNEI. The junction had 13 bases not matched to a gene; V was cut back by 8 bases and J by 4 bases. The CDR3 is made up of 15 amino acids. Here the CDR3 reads CASSRGTGRLYGYTF. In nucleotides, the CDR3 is TGTGCCAGCTCCAGGGGGACGGGACGGCTCTATGGCTACACCTTC.

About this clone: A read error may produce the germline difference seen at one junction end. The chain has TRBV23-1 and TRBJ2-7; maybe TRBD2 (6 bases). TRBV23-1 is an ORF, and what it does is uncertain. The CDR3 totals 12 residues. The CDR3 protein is CASSQSAGSHPF. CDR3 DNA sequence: TGCGCCAGCAGTCAATCGGCGGGATCTCATCCCTTC.

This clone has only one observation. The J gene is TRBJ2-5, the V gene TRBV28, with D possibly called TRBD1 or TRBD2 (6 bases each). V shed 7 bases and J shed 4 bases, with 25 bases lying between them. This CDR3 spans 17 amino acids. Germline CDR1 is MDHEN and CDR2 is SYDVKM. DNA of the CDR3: TGTGCCAGCACTCCGCGCCGCGTTAGCGAGGGGGGAGAGACCCAGTACTTC. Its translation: CASTPRRVSEGGETQYF.

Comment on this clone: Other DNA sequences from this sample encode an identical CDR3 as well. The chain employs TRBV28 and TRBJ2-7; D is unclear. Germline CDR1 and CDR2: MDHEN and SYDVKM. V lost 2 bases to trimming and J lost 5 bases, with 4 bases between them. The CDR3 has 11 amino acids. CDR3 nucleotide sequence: TGTGCCAGCAGTTTAAGTGACGAGCAGTACTTC. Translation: CASSLSDEQYF.

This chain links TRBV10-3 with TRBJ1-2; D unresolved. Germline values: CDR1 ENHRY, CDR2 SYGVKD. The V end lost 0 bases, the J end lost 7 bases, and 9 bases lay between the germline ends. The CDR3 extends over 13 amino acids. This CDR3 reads CAISESDRGGYTF. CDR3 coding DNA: TGTGCCATCAGTGAGTCAGACCGAGGTGGCTACACCTTC.

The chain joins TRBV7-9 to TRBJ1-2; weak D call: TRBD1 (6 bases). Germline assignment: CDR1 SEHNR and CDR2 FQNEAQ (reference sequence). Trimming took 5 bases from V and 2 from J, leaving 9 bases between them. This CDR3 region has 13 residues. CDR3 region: CASSLGGNYGYTF. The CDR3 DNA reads TGTGCCAGCAGCCTGGGGGGCAACTATGGCTACACCTTC.

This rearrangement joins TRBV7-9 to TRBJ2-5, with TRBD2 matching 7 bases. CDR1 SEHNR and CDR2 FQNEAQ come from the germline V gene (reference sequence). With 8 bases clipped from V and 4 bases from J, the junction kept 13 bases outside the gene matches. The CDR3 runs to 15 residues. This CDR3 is CASQSVGGLRETQYF. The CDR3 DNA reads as TGTGCCAGCCAATCGGTGGGAGGGCTTCGAGAGACCCAGTACTTC.

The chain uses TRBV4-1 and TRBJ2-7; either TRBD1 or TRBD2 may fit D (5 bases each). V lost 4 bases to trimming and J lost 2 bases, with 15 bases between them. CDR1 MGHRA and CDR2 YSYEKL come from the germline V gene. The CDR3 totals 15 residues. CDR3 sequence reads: CASSPTGGSTYEQYF. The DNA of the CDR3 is TGCGCCAGCAGCCCAACAGGCGGGTCCACCTACGAGCAGTACTTC.

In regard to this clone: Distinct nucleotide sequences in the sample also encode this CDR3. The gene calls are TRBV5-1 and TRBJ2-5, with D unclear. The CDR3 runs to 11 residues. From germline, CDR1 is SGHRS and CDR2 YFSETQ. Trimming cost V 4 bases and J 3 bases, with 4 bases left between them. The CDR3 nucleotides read TGCGCCAGCAGCGCCGAAGAGACCCAGTACTTC. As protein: CASSAEETQYF.

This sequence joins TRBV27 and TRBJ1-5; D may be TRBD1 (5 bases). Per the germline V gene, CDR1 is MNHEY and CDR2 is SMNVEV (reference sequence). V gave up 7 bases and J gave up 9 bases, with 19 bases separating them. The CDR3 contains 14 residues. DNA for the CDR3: TGTGCCAGCAAGAATCTGGGGACCTTCGCGCCCCAGCATTTT. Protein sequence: CASKNLGTFAPQHF.